A selection of T cell receptor beta chains follows, all from one sample in a study of yellow fever vaccine responses in identical twins. TCRdb recomputed calls from the RT-PCR reads with MiXCR, one row per CDR3 protein. Among 9,500 to 11,000 distinct CDR3 sequences listed, over 75% were seen once. The material sequenced was T cells from blood (PBMCs), unsorted or a sorted subset (not recorded which), taken before or after yellow fever vaccination (not recorded which). These receptors originate from a woman in her late teens or twenties who received the yellow fever vaccine. The CDR3 runs from the conserved cysteine through the conserved F or W. Fields, in order: J gene, V gene, clone size, D gene, CDR3 DNA, CDR3 protein. The D gene is left open where the match is weak. Clone size is given for some rows only: seen once, a few or many times, or a class if the clone is expanded.

>TRBJ2-2|TRBV7-9|.|.
TGTGCCAGCAGCTTAACCCTCCAGGGTGGAGAGCTGTTTTTT
CASSLTLQGGELFF
>TRBJ2-7|TRBV9|.|TRBD2
TGTGCCAGCAGCGTAGGTAGCGGGAGGTCCTACGAGCAGTACTTC
CASSVGSGRSYEQYF
>TRBJ2-7|TRBV11-1|once|.
TGTGCCAGCAGCACAACGGTAGGGGCCTCCAGGTACGAGCAGTACTTC
CASSTTVGASRYEQYF
>TRBJ2-1|TRBV28|few|.
TGTGCCAGCACCCCCGGGGCGGGGCCCTACAATGAGCAGTTCTTC
CASTPGAGPYNEQFF
>TRBJ2-2|TRBV15|.|.
TGTGCCACCAGCAGAGCCAAAACAGGGACCGGGGAGCTGTTTTTT
CATSRAKTGTGELFF
>TRBJ2-1|TRBV13|.|.
TGTGCCACCCCCAGAAAAGTGGGGCAGGGCCCCTACAATGAGCAGTTCTTC
CATPRKVGQGPYNEQFF
>TRBJ2-2|TRBV7-9|.|TRBD1
TGTGCCAGCAGTTACGGACAGGCTAACACCGGGGAGCTGTTTTTT
CASSYGQANTGELFF
>TRBJ1-3|TRBV11-3|.|.
TGTGCCTCCAGCAGATGGAGGGAAGAACCCAAGAGGGGAAACACCATATATTTT
CASSRWREEPKRGNTIYF
>TRBJ2-1|TRBV2|.|.
TGTGCCAGCAGTGAGGTCCAGGCTACTATATACAATGAGCAGTTCTTC
CASSEVQATIYNEQFF
>TRBJ2-1|TRBV6-1|.|TRBD1
TGTGCCAGCAGCAAGGGGACAGGGGGCCATGAGCAGTTCTTC
CASSKGTGGHEQFF
>TRBJ2-3|TRBV7-3|once|.
TGTGCCAGCAGCCCCGGCGTGGGGCGGGTCAACACAGATACGCAGTATTTT
CASSPGVGRVNTDTQYF
>TRBJ2-5|TRBV19|.|.
TGTGCCAGTAGCCCTAGGGGGGGGCGCGTGGAGACCCAGTACTTC
CASSPRGGRVETQYF
>TRBJ2-7|TRBV7-1|.|.
TGTGCCAGCAGCTCAGGCCTTGGCTCCGAGCAGTACTTC
CASSSGLGSEQYF
>TRBJ1-4|TRBV9|.|.
TGTGCCAGCCCAAGGAGCGGGGAGGATAATGAAAAACTGTTTTTT
CASPRSGEDNEKLFF
>TRBJ2-1|TRBV11-1|.|.
TGTGCCAGCAGCTTAGGTCACAGGGATAAGGCACATGAGCAGTTCTTC
CASSLGHRDKAHEQFF
>TRBJ2-7|TRBV5-5|few|.
TGTGCCAGCTCCGAGTCCGGGAAGCCCTACGAGCAGTACTTC
CASSESGKPYEQYF
>TRBJ2-3|TRBV6-4|.|.
TGTGCCAGCAGTGACTCTGAGGAAGGGGGTGTTTCTACGCAGTATTTT
CASSDSEEGGVSTQYF
>TRBJ2-1|TRBV11-1|.|.
TGTGCCAGCAGCTTACTCGGCAATGAGCAGTTCTTC
CASSLLGNEQFF
>TRBJ2-1|TRBV6-4|.|TRBD2
TGTGCCAGCAGCATGATTCCGGGACTAGCGGAGGATAATGAGCAGTTCTTC
CASSMIPGLAEDNEQFF
>TRBJ1-5|TRBV15|.|TRBD1
TGTGCCACCAGCGGCGGGACAGGGGCATCTCAGCCCCAGCATTTT
CATSGGTGASQPQHF
>TRBJ2-5|TRBV4-1|.|TRBD1
TGCGCCAGCAGCCACCAACAGGGGGCGGGAGAGACCCAGTACTTC
CASSHQQGAGETQYF
>TRBJ2-1|TRBV5-5|.|.
TGTGCCAGCACCGAGACCCTTAATGAGCAGTTCTTC
CASTETLNEQFF
>TRBJ1-1|TRBV11-3|.|TRBD1
TGTGCCAGCAGCCTAGACAGGGGGCCTGGCACTGAAGCTTTCTTT
CASSLDRGPGTEAFF
>TRBJ1-1|TRBV28|.|.
TGTGCCAGCAGTTTCGGTGGGGTCACTGAAGCTTTCTTT
CASSFGGVTEAFF
>TRBJ2-7|TRBV10-1|.|.
TGCGCCAGCAGTGAAGGGTCCTACGAGCAGTACTTC
CASSEGSYEQYF
>TRBJ2-1|TRBV2|.|.
TGTGCCAGCAGTGAGACGGGGGAGCCATACAATGAGCAGTTCTTC
CASSETGEPYNEQFF
>TRBJ2-2|TRBV4-2|.|.
TGTGCCAGCAGCCACGACGGAGGGGAGCTGTTTTTT
CASSHDGGELFF
>TRBJ1-1|TRBV28|.|TRBD1
TGTGCCAGCAGCCTGGGACAGGCCATTGAAGCTTTCTTT
CASSLGQAIEAFF
>TRBJ2-1|TRBV28|once|.
TGTGCCAGCAGTATCACGAGTTACAGATGGGGTGAGCAGTTCTTC
CASSITSYRWGEQFF
>TRBJ1-1|TRBV9|.|.
TGTGCCAGCAGCGTATTAAGGAACACTGAAGCTTTCTTT
CASSVLRNTEAFF
>TRBJ2-1|TRBV19|.|.
TGTGCCAGTAGAGTTGCGAGCAGCTCCTACAATGAGCAGTTCTTC
CASRVASSSYNEQFF
>TRBJ2-1|TRBV15|.|.
TGTGCCACCAGCAGAGATTTGGCAGATGAGAGGTTCTTC
CATSRDLADERFF
>TRBJ2-3|TRBV7-9|.|.
TGTGCCAGCAGCAGGGACATCGGAGCAGATACGCAGTATTTT
CASSRDIGADTQYF
>TRBJ1-2|TRBV2|few|.
TGTGCCAGCAGTGACAAAATCTATGGCGGCTACACCTTC
CASSDKIYGGYTF
>TRBJ2-1|TRBV20-1|.|.
TGCAGTGCTAGAGGGGCCGGAGACAATGAGCAGTTCTTC
CSARGAGDNEQFF
>TRBJ2-7|TRBV29-1|.|TRBD2
TGCAGCGTTCTAACTAGCGACGGACCGTCCTACGGTCAGTACTTC
CSVLTSDGPSYGQYF
>TRBJ2-3|TRBV5-5|.|TRBD1
TGTGCCAGCAGCCAAATCGACAGGGCGACAGATACGCAGTATTTT
CASSQIDRATDTQYF
>TRBJ2-5|TRBV11-2|.|TRBD1
TGTGCCAGCAGCTTACGAGCGGACAGGGCCCAAGAGACCCAGTACTTC
CASSLRADRAQETQYF
>TRBJ1-1|TRBV7-9|few|TRBD1
TGTGCCAGCAGGGACAGGGGGCGCGACACTGAAGCTTTCTTT
CASRDRGRDTEAFF
>TRBJ2-1|TRBV9|.|TRBD2
TGTGCCAGCAGCCCGACGACTAGCGGGAGTCTAAGGGAGCAGTTCTTC
CASSPTTSGSLREQFF
>TRBJ2-1|TRBV12-3/TRBV12-4|few|.
TGTGCCAGCAGTTTAGACGGGAGAATCGTCAATGAGCAGTTCTTC
CASSLDGRIVNEQFF
>TRBJ2-1|TRBV28|.|TRBD2
TGTGCCAGCAGTTTACTAGCGGGGGTGTACAATGAGCAGTTCTTC
CASSLLAGVYNEQFF